Presented here are 11 T cell receptor beta chains from one specimen sequenced in a study of cytomegalovirus exposure and HLA in healthy donors. Here immunoSEQ multiplex PCR was the method, and the copy in TCRdb shows in-frame clones only, minus some. Among 160,000 or so clones listed, around nine tenths were seen once. Material: PBMCs. The receptor set was obtained from a man aged 18-30 years in good health and CMV-seronegative.

The chain uses TRBV19 and TRBJ1-1; 10 nucleotides align to TRBD1. The CDR3 spans 18 residues. In germline, CDR1 is LNHDA, CDR2 SQIVND (reference sequence). J lost 1 base, V lost 11 bases, and 19 bases had no gene match. The CDR3 reads CAGGSGTGVEVGNTEAFF. The DNA of the CDR3 is TGTGCCGGTGGATCCGGGACAGGGGTTGAGGTAGGGAACACTGAAGCTTTCTTT.

This clone was recorded only once. This chain joins TRBV7-2 and TRBJ2-7; tentative D call: TRBD1 (6 bases). The CDR3 has 13 residues. The V end was cut by 5 bases, the J end by 0 bases, with 8 bases between. CDR1 and CDR2 from the germline V gene are SGHTA and FQGNSA. The CDR3 loop is CASSTRGSYEQYF. The CDR3 DNA reads TGTGCCAGCAGCACCAGGGGCTCCTACGAGCAGTACTTC.

V gene TRBV4-1 combines with J gene TRBJ1-5; 9 bases line up with TRBD1. This CDR3 is 14 amino acids long. In germline, CDR1 is MGHRA, CDR2 YSYEKL. After removal of 7 bases from V and 6 bases from J, the junction contained 7 bases not matched to a gene. The CDR3 region has the DNA TGCGCCAGCAAGGGGACAGGGTTCGGTCAGCCCCAGCATTTT. Translation gives CASKGTGFGQPQHF.

The rearrangement joins TRBV4-3 to TRBJ2-1; 8 bases line up with TRBD1. The CDR3 runs to 17 residues. Germline V CDR1 and CDR2: LGHNA, YSLEER. Germline trimming cut 0 bases from V and 5 bases from J; bases unmatched to any gene: 9. Written as DNA, the CDR3 is TGCGCCAGCAGCCAAGATTATTGGGACAGGTGGGACAATGAGCAGTTCTTC. Its translation is CASSQDYWDRWDNEQFF.

J is TRBJ1-4 and V is TRBV6-1; D perhaps matches TRBD1 (6 bases). Germline V gives CDR1 MNHNS, CDR2 SASEGT. The CDR3 extends over 14 amino acids. Trimming cost V 4 bases and J 8 bases, with 14 bases left between them. The CDR3 reads CASSAPGGGEKLFF. CDR3 bases: TGTGCCAGCAGTGCCCCTGGGGGCGGAGAAAAACTGTTTTTT.

The chain recombines TRBV4-1 with TRBJ2-7, with 10 bases aligning to TRBD2. CDR3 length equals 18 residues. V lost 1 base to trimming and J lost 2 bases; unmatched junction nucleotides: 11. Germline-derived CDR1 and CDR2 are MGHRA and YSYEKL. This CDR3 is CASSQGVSGRRQTYEQYF. As DNA, the CDR3 is TGCGCCAGCAGCCAAGGAGTTAGCGGGAGGAGACAAACCTACGAGCAGTACTTC.

The chain is built from TRBV6-1 and TRBJ2-1; D unresolved. The CDR3 sequence is 13 residues long. Between the trimmed V and J ends, which lost 4 bases and 6 bases, there was a span of 10 bases. Germline-derived CDR1 and CDR2 are MNHNS and SASEGT. CDR3 region: CASSVKYGNEQFF. The CDR3 DNA is TGTGCCAGCAGTGTTAAGTACGGCAATGAGCAGTTCTTC.

The rearrangement links TRBV5-8 to TRBJ2-5; 7 positions match TRBD1. This CDR3 spans 14 amino acids. Germline V lookup: CDR1 SGHTS, CDR2 YDEGEE. J was trimmed by 5 bases and V by 4 bases; bases with no gene match: 8. CDR3 loop: CASSRNRGSETQYF. CDR3 nucleotides: TGTGCCAGCAGCCGAAACAGGGGTTCGGAGACCCAGTACTTC.

The chain uses TRBV25-1 and TRBJ1-2; D ambiguous. Germline values: CDR1 MGHDK, CDR2 SYGVNS. CDR3 length: 14 amino acids. V shed 6 bases and J shed 7 bases, with 18 bases lying between them. The CDR3 DNA sequence: TGTGCCAGCAGGGCTAGAGTGGGGAGCGGTGGCTACACCTTC. Its translation: CASRARVGSGGYTF.

The V gene is TRBV27, the J gene TRBJ2-2; possibly TRBD1 for D (7 bases). V was trimmed by 5 bases and J by 4 bases, leaving 14 bases between them. Germline V gene data show CDR1 as MNHEY and CDR2 as SMNVEV (reference sequence). The CDR3 length is 15 residues. The CDR3 reads CASSPGTAGTGELFF. The CDR3 DNA reads TGTGCCAGCAGTCCAGGGACAGCGGGCACCGGGGAGCTGTTTTTT.

The rearrangement uses TRBV5-4 and TRBJ2-7, with TRBD1 matching 10 bases. Germline CDR1 reads SGHNT; CDR2 reads YYREEE (reference sequence). This CDR3 region has 15 residues. Trimming took 4 bases from V and 2 from J; bases not matched to a gene: 6. The CDR3 nucleotides read TGTGCCAGCAGCCACCCGGGACAGGGGACCTACGAGCAGTACTTC. Protein product: CASSHPGQGTYEQYF.